This TCR beta chain was recorded in a study of T cells in Graves' hyperthyroidism and ophthalmopathy. At least ten counts were recorded for this clonotype. Its specificity is not known. The investigators amplified TCR beta CDR3 regions from RNA transcripts. The TCR CDR3 was amplified in a first-round RT-PCR using the HTBI primer set. Each CDR3 protein is one row after TCRdb ran MiXCR on the multiplex PCR reads. This sample carries about 360,000 distinct CDR3 sequences, approximately 13% of them seen once, and the ten largest clones take 9.2%. Study results and caveats: Blood also carried most thyroid clonotypes expanded above 0.001.

Patients having uncontrolled infection, another autoimmune disease, pregnancy or lactation were not included. Sequenced: blood. The clonotype comes from a young woman with Graves' hyperthyroidism.

CDR3: CAISEGTGNTGELFF. As DNA, the CDR3 is TGTGCCATCTCTGAGGGAACGGGAAACACCGGGGAGCTGTTTTTT. V gene TRBV10-3 combines with J gene TRBJ2-2; the D gene is possibly TRBD2 (5 bases). The CDR3 spans 15 residues. Germline loops: CDR1 ENHRY, CDR2 SYGVKD. V lost 8 bases to trimming and J lost 2 bases, with 15 bases between them.